The rows below give T cell receptor beta chains drawn from one sample of a study of blood T cells in healthy people across ages. TCRdb independently ran MiXCR on the 5' RACE reads; one entry per CDR3 protein. The data contain around 1.5 million distinct CDR3 sequences, approximately 42% of them singletons. Sequenced material: blood. These receptor sequences come from a woman between 18 and 29 years old in good health. CDR3s include the opening cysteine and the closing phenylalanine or tryptophan. D genes are given only for firm matches. Not every row has a clone size; where given, it reads once, few, many or a size class.

clone size,D gene,J gene,V gene,CDR3 DNA,CDR3 protein
few,NA,TRBJ2-7,TRBV7-9,TGTGCCAGCTCACCATCCAATGAGCAGTACTTC,CASSPSNEQYF
NA,TRBD1,TRBJ2-1,TRBV3-1,TGTGCCAGCAGCCAAGCCCGAGGGGGCGCCTACAATGAGCAGTTCTTC,CASSQARGGAYNEQFF
NA,TRBD1,TRBJ2-4,TRBV10-3,TGTGCCAGCAAGTTCGGGGACAGAAACATTCAGTACTTC,CASKFGDRNIQYF
NA,NA,TRBJ2-3,TRBV9,TGTGCCAGCAGCGCAACGACTAGACTAGTAGCGGCAGATACGCAGTATTTT,CASSATTRLVAADTQYF
few,NA,TRBJ2-3,TRBV20-1,TGCAGTGCTGGAAAAAAACAGGATACTAGCACAGATACGCAGTATTTT,CSAGKKQDTSTDTQYF
NA,NA,TRBJ1-5,TRBV20-1,TGCGGTGCGGGAGTAGGGACCGGGGACCGGCAGCCCCAGCATTTT,CGAGVGTGDRQPQHF
NA,NA,TRBJ2-3,TRBV6-5,TGTGCCAGCACCCACACGGGTGCGGGCCGCACAGATACGCAGTATTTT,CASTHTGAGRTDTQYF
NA,NA,TRBJ1-3,TRBV4-1,TGCGCCAGCAGCCAAGATAGGGGGTTAGTTGGAAACACCATATATTTT,CASSQDRGLVGNTIYF
NA,TRBD1,TRBJ2-5,TRBV5-4,TGTGCCAGCAGCTCGGGACAGGGGGCGGAACAGCAGTACTTC,CASSSGQGAEQQYF
NA,TRBD2,TRBJ2-2,TRBV2,TGTGCCAGCCGGGCTAGCGGTTTGAACACCGGGGAGCTGTTTTTT,CASRASGLNTGELFF
few,TRBD2,TRBJ2-7,TRBV29-1,TGCAGCACTTCCGGGACTAGCGGGAGTGTTCACGAGCAGTACTTC,CSTSGTSGSVHEQYF
few,NA,TRBJ2-5,TRBV7-9,TGTGCCAGCAGCGATCCACTGAAAGAGACCCAGTACTTC,CASSDPLKETQYF
NA,TRBD2,TRBJ2-7,TRBV5-1,TGCGCCAGCAGCCCCCTCAGCGGGAACTACAATGAGCAGTACTTC,CASSPLSGNYNEQYF
NA,NA,TRBJ2-7,TRBV6-6,TGTGCCAGCACCGAGGACAGTAGCGAGCAGTACTTC,CASTEDSSEQYF
NA,TRBD1,TRBJ1-1,TRBV7-3,TGTGCCAGCAGCTTACAGGGGGCGAGCACTGAAGCTTTCTTT,CASSLQGASTEAFF
NA,NA,TRBJ1-1,TRBV4-1,TGCGCCAGCAGCCAACGGTTCGAGGGGGGAGAAGCTTTCTTT,CASSQRFEGGEAFF
NA,NA,TRBJ1-1,TRBV5-1,TGCGCCAGCAGCACGTCCCAGTCTAACACTGAAGCTTTCTTT,CASSTSQSNTEAFF
few,TRBD2,TRBJ2-3,TRBV3-1,TGTGCCAGCAGCCCCCCCGGCGGAGCGGGAGAACTAGATACGCAGTATTTT,CASSPPGGAGELDTQYF
NA,TRBD1,TRBJ1-4,TRBV7-2,TGTGCCAGCAGCCGGATGACAGGGTGTAATGAAAAACTGTTTTTT,CASSRMTGCNEKLFF
NA,TRBD1,TRBJ1-6,TRBV28,TGTGCCTGCAGTTTCTGGACAGGGAGCGGCTCACCCCTCCACTTT,CACSFWTGSGSPLHF
few,TRBD1,TRBJ2-7,TRBV6-1,TGTGCCAGCAGTGAAGACTGGGACAGGGTCGAGCAGTACTTC,CASSEDWDRVEQYF
many,NA,TRBJ2-3,TRBV10-3,TGTGCCATCAGTGAGTCGCGAGGGGGTTACACAGATACGCAGTATTTT,CAISESRGGYTDTQYF
many,NA,TRBJ2-3,TRBV28,TGTGCCAGCACCCCGGCCGACAAGACAGATACGCAGTATTTT,CASTPADKTDTQYF
NA,NA,TRBJ2-1,TRBV5-1,TGCGCCAGCAGCTTGGAAGGGGCCCGGTCGGCTGAGCAGTTCTTC,CASSLEGARSAEQFF
few,TRBD1,TRBJ1-4,TRBV3-1,TGTGCCAGCAGCCAAGACGGGACAGACAATGAAAAACTGTTTTTT,CASSQDGTDNEKLFF
NA,NA,TRBJ1-2,TRBV20-1,TGCAGTGCTACCGAGGGGCAGACCAATGGCTACACCTTC,CSATEGQTNGYTF
NA,TRBD2,TRBJ2-5,TRBV7-9,TGTGCCAGCAGCTTTGGCCGGGGAGGGGAAGAGACCCAGTACTTC,CASSFGRGGEETQYF
NA,NA,TRBJ2-7,TRBV6-5,TGTGCCAGCAGTTACCGCGGGGGCGCCGACGAGCAGTACTTC,CASSYRGGADEQYF
NA,NA,TRBJ2-6,TRBV27,TGTGCCAGCATAGGACCGGGGCGGGCCAACGTCCTGACTTTC,CASIGPGRANVLTF
few,NA,TRBJ1-1,TRBV20-1,TGCAGTGCTAGTTCTGCTTCACAGGGCACTGAAGCTTTCTTT,CSASSASQGTEAFF
NA,TRBD1,TRBJ2-5,TRBV20-1,TGCAGTGCTAGGACGGACAGGGGTGATGAGCAGTACTTC,CSARTDRGDEQYF
NA,TRBD1,TRBJ1-2,TRBV12-3/TRBV12-4,TGTGCCAGCAGTTTAGCAGGGGGCGAAAGCTATGGCTACACCTTC,CASSLAGGESYGYTF
NA,NA,TRBJ2-1,TRBV4-1,TGCGCCAGCAGCCGGATAGCGTTAAAATACAATGAGCAGTTCTTC,CASSRIALKYNEQFF
NA,TRBD2,TRBJ2-5,TRBV3-1,TGTGCCAGCAGCCAAGTTGGGCTAGCGGGAGAGTTCCAAGAGACCCAGTACTTC,CASSQVGLAGEFQETQYF
NA,TRBD2,TRBJ2-7,TRBV20-1,TGCAGTGCTCGTCGGACTAGCGGGGAGGCTAGGGGCTACGAGCAGTACTTC,CSARRTSGEARGYEQYF
NA,TRBD1,TRBJ2-7,TRBV6-6,TGTGCCGGCAGTCCCGGTGGGGACAGCTACGAGCAGTACTTC,CAGSPGGDSYEQYF
NA,NA,TRBJ1-5,TRBV5-5,TGTGCCAGCAGCTCTAACCCCGGTTATAGCAATCAGCCCCAGCATTTT,CASSSNPGYSNQPQHF
NA,NA,TRBJ2-7,TRBV6-6,TGTGCTAGTACCAAGGGGCCGGGCGAGCAGTACTTC,CASTKGPGEQYF
NA,TRBD1,TRBJ2-5,TRBV29-1,TGCAGCGTACATACACCCCGACAGGGGATAGGTGAGCAGTACTTC,CSVHTPRQGIGEQYF
NA,NA,TRBJ2-7,TRBV27,TGTGCCAGCAGTAAAGAGAGTGGGGGCATGCGACAGTACTTC,CASSKESGGMRQYF
few,TRBD1,TRBJ2-5,TRBV28,TGTGCCAGCAGTTTGCCGGGACAGGGGAGGGAAGAGACCCAGTACTTC,CASSLPGQGREETQYF
few,NA,TRBJ2-7,TRBV6-6,TGTGCCAGCAGTGGAGGGCCCGCCGAGCAGTACTTC,CASSGGPAEQYF
few,TRBD1,TRBJ1-1,TRBV2,TGTGCCAGCACGTCTGGGACAGGGATGACTGAAGCTTTCTTT,CASTSGTGMTEAFF
NA,TRBD1,TRBJ2-7,TRBV5-1,TGCGCCAGCAGCCCGGGGACAGTGGGCCTCTACGAGCAGTACTTC,CASSPGTVGLYEQYF
NA,NA,TRBJ2-1,TRBV3-1,TGTGCCAGCAGCCAAGACCAATTGAGCGGGCTTAAGGATGAGCAGTTCTTC,CASSQDQLSGLKDEQFF